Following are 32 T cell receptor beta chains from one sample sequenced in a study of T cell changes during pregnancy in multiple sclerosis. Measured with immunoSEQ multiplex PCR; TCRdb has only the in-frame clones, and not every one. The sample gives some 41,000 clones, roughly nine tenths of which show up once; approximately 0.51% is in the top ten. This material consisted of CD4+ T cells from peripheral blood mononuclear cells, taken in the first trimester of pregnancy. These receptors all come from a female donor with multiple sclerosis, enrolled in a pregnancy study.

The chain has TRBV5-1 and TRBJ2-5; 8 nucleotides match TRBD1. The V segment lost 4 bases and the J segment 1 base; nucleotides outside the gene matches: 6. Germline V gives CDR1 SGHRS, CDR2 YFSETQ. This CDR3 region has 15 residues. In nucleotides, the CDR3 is TGCGCCAGCAGCCTTGGACAGGGTCCCCAAGAGACCCAGTACTTC. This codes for CASSLGQGPQETQYF.

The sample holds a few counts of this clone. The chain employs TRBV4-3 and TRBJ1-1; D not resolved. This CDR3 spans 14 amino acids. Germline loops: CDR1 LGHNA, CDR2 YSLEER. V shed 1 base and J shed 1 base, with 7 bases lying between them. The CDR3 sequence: CASSQVVSNTEAFF. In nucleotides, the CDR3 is TGCGCCAGCAGCCAAGTAGTGTCGAACACTGAAGCTTTCTTT.

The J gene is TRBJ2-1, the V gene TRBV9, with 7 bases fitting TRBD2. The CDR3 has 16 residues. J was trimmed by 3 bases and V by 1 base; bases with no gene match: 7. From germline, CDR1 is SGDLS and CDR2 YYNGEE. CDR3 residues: CASSVTREVYYNEQFF. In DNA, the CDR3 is TGTGCCAGCAGCGTAACCCGGGAGGTTTACTACAATGAGCAGTTCTTC.

The CDR3 DNA reads TGTGCCAGCAGCCCTGGGCGATCAGGGGATTCGTATGGCTACACCTTC. Translated, it gives CASSPGRSGDSYGYTF. V usage is TRBV7-2 and J usage is TRBJ1-2; tentatively, D is TRBD1 (6 bases). The length of the CDR3 is 16 residues. Germline V lookup: CDR1 SGHTA, CDR2 FQGNSA. Trimming took off 5 bases at V and 5 bases at J, with 21 bases between the two ends.

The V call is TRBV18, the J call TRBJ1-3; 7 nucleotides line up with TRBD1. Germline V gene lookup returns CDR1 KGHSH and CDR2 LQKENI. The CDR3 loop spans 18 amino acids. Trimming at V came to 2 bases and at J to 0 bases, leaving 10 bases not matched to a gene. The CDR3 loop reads CASSPNTGAGSSGNTIYF. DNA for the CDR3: TGTGCCAGCTCACCAAATACAGGGGCGGGAAGCTCTGGAAACACCATATATTTT.

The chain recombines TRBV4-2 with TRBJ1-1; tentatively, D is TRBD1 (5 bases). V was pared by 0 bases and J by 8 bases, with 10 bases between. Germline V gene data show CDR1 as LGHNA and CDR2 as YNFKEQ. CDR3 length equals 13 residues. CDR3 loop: CASSQEGEGEAFF. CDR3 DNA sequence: TGTGCCAGCAGCCAAGAGGGGGAGGGGGAAGCTTTCTTT.

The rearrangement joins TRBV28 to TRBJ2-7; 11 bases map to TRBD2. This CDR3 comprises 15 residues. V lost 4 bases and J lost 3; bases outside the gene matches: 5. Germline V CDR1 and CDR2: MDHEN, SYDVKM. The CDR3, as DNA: TGTGCCAGCAGTTCTGCCGGGACTAGCGGCTACGAGCAGTACTTC. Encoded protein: CASSSAGTSGYEQYF. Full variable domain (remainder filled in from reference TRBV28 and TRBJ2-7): DVKVTQSSRYLVKRTGEKVFLECVQDMDHENMFWYRQDPGLGLRLIYFSYDVKMKEKGDIPEGYSVSREKKERFSLILESASTNQTSMYLCASSSAGTSGYEQYFGPGTRLTVT.

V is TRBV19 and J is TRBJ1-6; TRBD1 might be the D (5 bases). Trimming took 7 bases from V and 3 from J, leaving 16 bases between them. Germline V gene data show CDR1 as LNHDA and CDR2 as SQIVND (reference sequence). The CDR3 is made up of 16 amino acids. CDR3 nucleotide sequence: TGTGCCAGTAAACCTCTTAGACAGAACTATAATTCACCCCTCCACTTT. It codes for CASKPLRQNYNSPLHF.

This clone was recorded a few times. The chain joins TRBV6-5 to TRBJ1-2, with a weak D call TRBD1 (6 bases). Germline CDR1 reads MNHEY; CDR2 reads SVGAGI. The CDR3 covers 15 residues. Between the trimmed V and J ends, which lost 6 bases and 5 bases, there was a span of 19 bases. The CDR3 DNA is TGTGCCAGCAGCCCGTCTTACTCAGGGGATTATGGCTACACCTTC. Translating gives CASSPSYSGDYGYTF.

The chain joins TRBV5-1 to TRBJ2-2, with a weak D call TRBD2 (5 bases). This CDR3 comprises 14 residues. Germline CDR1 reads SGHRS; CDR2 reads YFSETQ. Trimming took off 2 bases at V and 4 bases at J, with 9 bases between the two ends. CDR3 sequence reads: CASSFGGSTGELFF. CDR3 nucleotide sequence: TGCGCCAGCAGCTTTGGAGGATCCACCGGGGAGCTGTTTTTT.

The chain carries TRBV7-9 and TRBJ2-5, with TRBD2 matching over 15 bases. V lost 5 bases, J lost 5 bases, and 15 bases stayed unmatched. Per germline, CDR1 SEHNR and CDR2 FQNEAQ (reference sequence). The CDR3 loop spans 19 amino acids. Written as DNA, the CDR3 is TGTGCCAGCAGCCCCCGGACTAGCGGGAGGGTAAGGGCAATGGAGACCCAGTACTTC. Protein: CASSPRTSGRVRAMETQYF. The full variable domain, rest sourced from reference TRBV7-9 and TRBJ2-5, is DTGVSQNPRHKITKRGQNVTFRCDPISEHNRLYWYRQTLGQGPEFLTYFQNEAQLEKSRLLSDRFSAERPKGSFSTLEIQRTEQGDSAMYLCASSPRTSGRVRAMETQYFGPGTRLLVL.

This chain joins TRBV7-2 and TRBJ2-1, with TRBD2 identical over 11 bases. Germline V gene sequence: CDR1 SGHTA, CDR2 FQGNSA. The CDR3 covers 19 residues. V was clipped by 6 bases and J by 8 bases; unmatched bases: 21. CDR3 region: CASRWGTLGLAGGSYEQFF. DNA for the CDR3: TGTGCCAGCAGGTGGGGGACTCTCGGCCTAGCGGGGGGTAGTTATGAGCAGTTCTTC.

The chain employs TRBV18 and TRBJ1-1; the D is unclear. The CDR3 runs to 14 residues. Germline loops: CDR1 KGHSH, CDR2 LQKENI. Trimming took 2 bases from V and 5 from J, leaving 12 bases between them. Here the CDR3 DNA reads TGTGCCAGCTCACCAGCCTCGGAGGTAACTGAAGCTTTCTTT. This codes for CASSPASEVTEAFF.

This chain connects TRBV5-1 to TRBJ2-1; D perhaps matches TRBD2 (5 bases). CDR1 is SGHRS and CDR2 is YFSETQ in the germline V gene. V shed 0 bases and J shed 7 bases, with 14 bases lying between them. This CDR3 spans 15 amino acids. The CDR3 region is CASSLVGNLGNEQFF. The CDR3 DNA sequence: TGCGCCAGCAGCTTGGTCGGGAACCTTGGGAATGAGCAGTTCTTC.

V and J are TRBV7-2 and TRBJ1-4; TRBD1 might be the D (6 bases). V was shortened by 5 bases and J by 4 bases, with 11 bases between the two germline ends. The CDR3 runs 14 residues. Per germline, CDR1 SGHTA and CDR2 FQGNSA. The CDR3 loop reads CASSPAGVNEKLFF. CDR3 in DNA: TGTGCCAGCAGCCCCGCAGGGGTTAATGAAAAACTGTTTTTT.

CDR3 DNA sequence: TGTGCCAGCAGCCGACAGGGGGTCGGAGAAAAACTGTTTTTT. It yields the protein CASSRQGVGEKLFF. The gene calls are TRBV7-6 and TRBJ1-4, with TRBD1 matching 9 bases. Germline V gene sequence: CDR1 SGHVS, CDR2 FNYEAQ. The V segment lost 5 bases and the J segment 8 bases; nucleotides outside the gene matches: 6. The length of the CDR3 is 14 residues.

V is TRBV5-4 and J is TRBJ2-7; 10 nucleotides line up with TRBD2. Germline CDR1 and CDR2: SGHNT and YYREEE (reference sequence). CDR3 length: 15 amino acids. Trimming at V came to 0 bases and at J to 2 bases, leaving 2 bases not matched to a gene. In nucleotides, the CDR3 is TGTGCCAGCAGCTTGGGTACTAGCGGGACCTACGAGCAGTACTTC. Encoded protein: CASSLGTSGTYEQYF. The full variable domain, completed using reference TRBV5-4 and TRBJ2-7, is ETGVTQSPTHLIKTRGQQVTLRCSSQSGHNTVSWYQQALGQGPQFIFQYYREEENGRGNFPPRFSGLQFPNYSSELNVNALELDDSALYLCASSLGTSGTYEQYFGPGTRLTVT.

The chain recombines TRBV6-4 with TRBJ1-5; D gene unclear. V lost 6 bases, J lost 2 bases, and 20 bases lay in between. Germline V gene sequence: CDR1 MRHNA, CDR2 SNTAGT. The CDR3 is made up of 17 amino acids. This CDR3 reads CASRDYGTLRGNQPQHF. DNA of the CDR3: TGTGCCAGCAGGGATTACGGAACCCTTCGGGGCAATCAGCCCCAGCATTTT.

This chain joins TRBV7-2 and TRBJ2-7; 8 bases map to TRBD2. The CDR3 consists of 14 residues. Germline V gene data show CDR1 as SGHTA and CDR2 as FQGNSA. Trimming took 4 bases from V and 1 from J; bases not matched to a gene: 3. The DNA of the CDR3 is TGTGCCAGCAGCTCCCGCGGGGGGTCCTACGAGCAGTACTTC. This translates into CASSSRGGSYEQYF.

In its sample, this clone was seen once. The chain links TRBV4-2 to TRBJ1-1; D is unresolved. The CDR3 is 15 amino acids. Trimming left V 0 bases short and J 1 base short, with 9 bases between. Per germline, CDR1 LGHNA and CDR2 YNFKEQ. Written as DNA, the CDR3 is TGTGCCAGCAGCCAAGATCGAAACGGGAACACTGAAGCTTTCTTT. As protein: CASSQDRNGNTEAFF.

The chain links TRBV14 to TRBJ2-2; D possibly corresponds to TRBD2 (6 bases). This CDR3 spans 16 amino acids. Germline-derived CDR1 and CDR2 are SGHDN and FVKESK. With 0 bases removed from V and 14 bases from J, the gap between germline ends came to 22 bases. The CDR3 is CASSQDLVPTGGRLFF. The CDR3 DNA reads TGTGCCAGCAGCCAAGATCTCGTCCCTACCGGGGGAAGACTGTTTTTT. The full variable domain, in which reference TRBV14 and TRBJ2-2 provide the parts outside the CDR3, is EAGVTQFPSHSVIEKGQTVTLRCDPISGHDNLYWYRRVMGKEIKFLLHFVKESKQDESGMPNNRFLAERTGGTYSTLKVQPAELEDSGVYFCASSQDLVPTGGRLFFGEGSRLTVL.

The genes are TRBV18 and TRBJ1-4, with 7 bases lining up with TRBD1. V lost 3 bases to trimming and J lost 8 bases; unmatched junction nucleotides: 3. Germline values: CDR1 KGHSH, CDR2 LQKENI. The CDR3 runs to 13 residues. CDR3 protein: CASSPTGYEKLFF. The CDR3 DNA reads TGTGCCAGCTCACCGACAGGGTACGAAAAACTGTTTTTT. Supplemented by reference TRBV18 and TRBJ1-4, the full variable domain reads NAGVMQNPRHLVRRRGQEARLRCSPMKGHSHVYWYRQLPEEGLKFMVYLQKENIIDESGMPKERFSAEFPKEGPSILRIQQVVRGDSAAYFCASSPTGYEKLFFGSGTQLSVL.

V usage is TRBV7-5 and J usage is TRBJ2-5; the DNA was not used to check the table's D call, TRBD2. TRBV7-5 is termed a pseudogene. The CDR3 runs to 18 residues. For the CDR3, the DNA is TGTGTCAGAAGCTTAGTATCCAGCGGGAGCACCAAGGGGGAGACCCAGTACTTC. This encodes CVRSLVSSGSTKGETQYF.

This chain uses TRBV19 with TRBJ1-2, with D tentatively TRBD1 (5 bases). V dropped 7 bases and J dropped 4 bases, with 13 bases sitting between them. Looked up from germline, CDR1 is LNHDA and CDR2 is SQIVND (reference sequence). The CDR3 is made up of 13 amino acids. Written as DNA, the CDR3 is TGTGCCAGTAAGGAGGGAAGGGGCTATGGCTACACCTTC. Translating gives CASKEGRGYGYTF.

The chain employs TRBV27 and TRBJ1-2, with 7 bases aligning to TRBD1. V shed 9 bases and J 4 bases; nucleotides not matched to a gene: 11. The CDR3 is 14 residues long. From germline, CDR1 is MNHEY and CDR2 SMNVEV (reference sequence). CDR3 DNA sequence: TGTGCCAGTGGGAGGCTGGGACAGTTCTATGGCTACACCTTC. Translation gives CASGRLGQFYGYTF.

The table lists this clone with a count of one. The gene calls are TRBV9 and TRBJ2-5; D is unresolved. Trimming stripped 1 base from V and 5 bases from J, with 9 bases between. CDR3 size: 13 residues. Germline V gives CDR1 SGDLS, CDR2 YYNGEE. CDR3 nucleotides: TGTGCCAGCAGCGTAACGTTTCGGGAGACCCAGTACTTC. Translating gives CASSVTFRETQYF. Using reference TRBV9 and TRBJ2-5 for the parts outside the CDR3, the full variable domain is DSGVTQTPKHLITATGQRVTLRCSPRSGDLSVYWYQQSLDQGLQFLIQYYNGEERAKGNILERFSAQQFPDLHSELNLSSLELGDSALYFCASSVTFRETQYFGPGTRLLVL.

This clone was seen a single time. DNA for the CDR3: TGTGCCAGCAGTAGGACAGGGAACTATGGCTACACCTTC. This translates into CASSRTGNYGYTF. This rearrangement joins TRBV6-5 to TRBJ1-2, with 8 positions matching TRBD1. The CDR3 has 13 amino acids. Looked up from germline, CDR1 is MNHEY and CDR2 is SVGAGI. Trimming cost V 5 bases and J 2 bases; bases outside gene matches: 1.

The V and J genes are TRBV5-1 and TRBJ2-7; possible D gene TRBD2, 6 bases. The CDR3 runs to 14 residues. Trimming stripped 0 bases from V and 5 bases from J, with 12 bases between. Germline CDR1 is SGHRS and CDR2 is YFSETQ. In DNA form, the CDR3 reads TGCGCCAGCAGCTTGGGGGGGGTCGAGGACGAGCAGTACTTC. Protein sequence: CASSLGGVEDEQYF.

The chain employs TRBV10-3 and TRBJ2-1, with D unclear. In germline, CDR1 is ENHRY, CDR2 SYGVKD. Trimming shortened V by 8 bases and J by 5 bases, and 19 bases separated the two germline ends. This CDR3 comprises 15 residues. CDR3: CAILNHNAGDNEQFF. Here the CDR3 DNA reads TGTGCCATCCTTAATCACAACGCTGGAGACAATGAGCAGTTCTTC.

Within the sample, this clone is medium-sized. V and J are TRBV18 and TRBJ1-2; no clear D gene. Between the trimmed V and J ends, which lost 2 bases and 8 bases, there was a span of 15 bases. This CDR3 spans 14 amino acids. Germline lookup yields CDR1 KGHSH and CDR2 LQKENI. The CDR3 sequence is CASSPEAVPGGYTF. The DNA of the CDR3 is TGTGCCAGCTCACCAGAGGCGGTCCCGGGAGGCTACACCTTC.

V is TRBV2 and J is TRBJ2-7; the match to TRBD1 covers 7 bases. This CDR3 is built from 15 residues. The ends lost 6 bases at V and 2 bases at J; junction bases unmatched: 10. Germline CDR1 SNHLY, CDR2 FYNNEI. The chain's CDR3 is CASRDLVGQPYEQYF. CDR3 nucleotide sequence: TGTGCCAGCAGGGACCTGGTGGGACAGCCCTACGAGCAGTACTTC. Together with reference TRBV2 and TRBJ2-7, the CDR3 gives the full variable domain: EPEVTQTPSHQVTQMGQEVILRCVPISNHLYFYWYRQILGQKVEFLVSFYNNEISEKSEIFDDQFSVERPDGSNFTLKIRSTKLEDSAMYFCASRDLVGQPYEQYFGPGTRLTVT.

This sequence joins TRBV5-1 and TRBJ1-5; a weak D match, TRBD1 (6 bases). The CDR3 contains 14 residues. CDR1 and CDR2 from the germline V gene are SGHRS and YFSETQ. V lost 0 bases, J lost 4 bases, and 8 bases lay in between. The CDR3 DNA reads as TGCGCCAGCAGCTTGGACAGGGAGAATCAGCCCCAGCATTTT. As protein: CASSLDRENQPQHF.